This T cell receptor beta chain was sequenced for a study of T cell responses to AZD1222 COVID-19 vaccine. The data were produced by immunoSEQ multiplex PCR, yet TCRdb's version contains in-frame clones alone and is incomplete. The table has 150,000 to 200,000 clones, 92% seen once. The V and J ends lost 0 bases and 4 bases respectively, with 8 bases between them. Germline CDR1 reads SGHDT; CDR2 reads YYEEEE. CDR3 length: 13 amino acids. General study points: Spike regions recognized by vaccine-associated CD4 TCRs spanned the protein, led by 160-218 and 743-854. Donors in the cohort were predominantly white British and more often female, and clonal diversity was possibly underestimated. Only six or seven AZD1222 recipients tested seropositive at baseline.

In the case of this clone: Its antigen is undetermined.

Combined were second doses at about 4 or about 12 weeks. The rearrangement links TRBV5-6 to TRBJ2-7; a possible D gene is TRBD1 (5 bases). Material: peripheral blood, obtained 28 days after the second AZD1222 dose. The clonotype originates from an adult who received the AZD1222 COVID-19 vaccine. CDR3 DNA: TGTGCCAGCAGCTTGGGACAGTGGTACGAGCAGTACTTC. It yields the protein CASSLGQWYEQYF. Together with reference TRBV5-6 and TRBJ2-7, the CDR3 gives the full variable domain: DAGVTQSPTHLIKTRGQQVTLRCSPKSGHDTVSWYQQALGQGPQFIFQYYEEEERQRGNFPDRFSGHQFPNYSSELNVNALLLGDSALYLCASSLGQWYEQYFGPGTRLTVT.